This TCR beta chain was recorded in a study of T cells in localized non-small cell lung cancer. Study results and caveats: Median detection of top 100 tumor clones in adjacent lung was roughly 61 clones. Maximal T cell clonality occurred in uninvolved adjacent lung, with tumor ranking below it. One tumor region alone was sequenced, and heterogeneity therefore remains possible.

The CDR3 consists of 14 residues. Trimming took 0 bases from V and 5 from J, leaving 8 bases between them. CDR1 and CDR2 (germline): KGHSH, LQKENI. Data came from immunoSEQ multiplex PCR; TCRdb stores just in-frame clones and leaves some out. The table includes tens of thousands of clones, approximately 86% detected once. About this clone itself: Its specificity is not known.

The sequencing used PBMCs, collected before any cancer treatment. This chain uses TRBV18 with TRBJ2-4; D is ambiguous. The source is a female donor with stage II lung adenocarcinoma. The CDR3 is CASSPPGSQNIQYF. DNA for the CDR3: TGTGCCAGCTCACCACCAGGAAGCCAAAACATTCAGTACTTC.